A single sample gave rise to the 9 T cell receptor beta chains below, sequenced in a study of cytomegalovirus exposure and HLA in healthy donors. PCR used 60 Vbeta primers and 13 Jbeta primers. The repertoire was sequenced with immunoSEQ multiplex PCR; TCRdb's copy has only in-frame clones and lacks some. The sample shows about 180,000 clones, around four fifths of them seen only once. The sequencing sample was made of PBMCs. The receptors here all came from a man aged 18 to 35 in good health and CMV-seronegative.

The rearrangement uses TRBV2 and TRBJ2-1, with D possibly being TRBD1 (7 bases). Germline CDR1 and CDR2: SNHLY and FYNNEI. The V and J ends lost 7 bases and 7 bases respectively, with 14 bases between them. The CDR3 consists of 13 residues. The CDR3 loop is CASNQGGLNEQFF. CDR3 nucleotide sequence: TGTGCCAGCAATCAGGGGGGCCTAAATGAGCAGTTCTTC.

The V and J genes are TRBV29-1 and TRBJ2-2, with 7 bases fitting TRBD2. V shed 4 bases, J shed 5 bases, and the junction held 7 bases outside the gene matches. The germline V gene has CDR1 SQVTM and CDR2 ANQGSEA. The length of the CDR3 is 14 residues. The DNA for the CDR3 is TGCAGCGTTGGCCCGGGAGGATGGACCGGGGAGCTGTTTTTT. It translates to CSVGPGGWTGELFF.

The table lists this clone with a few counts. This chain links TRBV29-1 with TRBJ2-1; possible D gene TRBD2, 5 bases. CDR3 length equals 12 residues. V dropped 2 bases and J dropped 4 bases, with 6 bases sitting between them. Germline values: CDR1 SQVTM, CDR2 ANQGSEA. CDR3 DNA: TGCAGCGTTGAACGGGGTTACAATGAGCAGTTCTTC. It is translated as CSVERGYNEQFF.

The chain joins TRBV5-1 to TRBJ1-2, with 9 bases identical to TRBD1. Germline values: CDR1 SGHRS, CDR2 YFSETQ. CDR3 length: 14 amino acids. Trimming removed 4 bases from V and 4 bases from J; junction bases left unmatched: 5. For the CDR3, the DNA is TGCGCCAGCAGCCCCGGGACAGGGCTCTATGGCTACACCTTC. Translation: CASSPGTGLYGYTF.

This sequence joins TRBV30 and TRBJ1-2; D remains ambiguous. The CDR3 length is 13 residues. Deletions cut 4 bases from V and 6 bases from J, with 15 bases between. In germline, CDR1 is GTSNPN, CDR2 SVGIG (reference sequence). Here the CDR3 DNA reads TGTGCCTGGACGATCGGAGGGAATAATGGCTACACCTTC. It yields the protein CAWTIGGNNGYTF.

V gene TRBV13 combines with J gene TRBJ2-7; D gene uncertain. This CDR3 spans 12 amino acids. Germline V gene data show CDR1 as PRHDT and CDR2 as FYEKMQ (reference sequence). Trimming stripped 5 bases from V and 2 bases from J, with 7 bases between. The DNA of the CDR3 is TGTGCCAGCAGCCCCCTTGCCTACGAGCAGTACTTC. Translated, it gives CASSPLAYEQYF.

The chain has TRBV25-1 and TRBJ2-5; 11 bases align to TRBD1. The CDR3 spans 18 residues. Germline V lookup: CDR1 MGHDK, CDR2 SYGVNS. V trimming: 1 base; J trimming: 5 bases; junction bases outside the gene matches: 12. CDR3 coding DNA: TGTGCCAGCAGTGAATCCAACCGGGACAGGGGGTTGAAGGAGACCCAGTACTTC. This gives the protein CASSESNRDRGLKETQYF.

The chain recombines TRBV4-3 with TRBJ1-2, with TRBD1 as a possible D gene (5 bases). The CDR3 has 16 residues. Looked up from germline, CDR1 is LGHNA and CDR2 is YSLEER. With 0 bases removed from V and 4 bases from J, the gap between germline ends came to 15 bases. The CDR3 DNA reads as TGCGCCAGCAGCCAAGATCGGGCAGGGCTAGGCTATGGCTACACCTTC. Its protein is CASSQDRAGLGYGYTF.

Worth noting for this clone: One junction end does not reproduce the germline sequence, and a read error may be involved. The CDR3 is CSSSPKGGLTDTQYF. CDR3 bases: TGTTCCAGCAGCCCCAAGGGGGGGTTAACAGATACGCAGTATTTT. The V call is TRBV7-9, the J call TRBJ2-3, with D possibly TRBD2 on 7 matching bases. This CDR3 comprises 15 residues. Germline V gene sequence: CDR1 SEHNR, CDR2 FQNEAQ (reference sequence).